The rows below give T cell receptor beta chains drawn from one sample of a study of OX40 agonist ivuxolimab in advanced cancers. The method was immunoSEQ multiplex PCR; TCRdb's version includes in-frame clones alone and lacks a portion of them. The sample yields 66,000 or so clones, 75% to 90% seen once. Sequences were derived from CD4+ or CD8+ T cells sorted from blood, sampled in a trial of the OX40 agonist ivuxolimab. These receptors were collected from an adult with an advanced solid tumor such as melanoma, head and neck, liver or kidney cancer. CDR3s include the opening cysteine and the closing phenylalanine or tryptophan. D genes are given only for firm matches. Some rows have no size entry. The others give once, few or many, or a class for an expanded clone.

v_call,clone_size,d_call,j_call,cdr3_nt,cdr3_aa
TRBV19,-,TRBD2,TRBJ2-2,TGTGCCAGTACATCCCGGGGGGCGGGAGGGATGAACACCGAGGAGCTGTTTTTT,CASTSRGAGGMNTEELFF
TRBV7-9,-,-,TRBJ2-3,TGTGCCAGCAGCCCCCCAGGGAGCACAGATACGCAGTATTTT,CASSPPGSTDTQYF
TRBV7-9,-,-,TRBJ2-5,TGTGCCAGCAGCCAGGGGAGGGGGGCGCCGGAGGAGACCCAGTACTTC,CASSQGRGAPEETQYF
TRBV28,-,-,TRBJ2-2,TGTGCCAGCAGTTCTATAGGGACCTCGAACACCGGGGAGCTGTTTTTT,CASSSIGTSNTGELFF
TRBV28,-,TRBD2,TRBJ2-1,TGTGCCAGCAGTCAGACAGGGGGCAAGGGCGGGCCGACTAGCGGGGGATACAATGAGCAGTTCTTC,CASSQTGGKGGPTSGGYNEQFF
TRBV6-6,-,-,TRBJ1-4,TGTGCCAGCAGTTACTCCCGAGAAAAACTGTTTTTT,CASSYSREKLFF
TRBV5-5,-,-,TRBJ2-7,TGTGCCAGCAGCCTGGGTCTGGCAGGGGGGGTCTCCTACGAGCAGTACTTC,CASSLGLAGGVSYEQYF
TRBV7-2,-,TRBD2,TRBJ2-1,TGTGCCAGCAGCTTTCAACTAGCGGGAGGGGCCTACAATGAGCAGTTCTTC,CASSFQLAGGAYNEQFF
TRBV20-1,-,-,TRBJ1-1,TGCAGTGTTGGCGCGGGAGCTTTCTTT,CSVGAGAFF
TRBV19,-,-,TRBJ1-2,TGTGCCAGTAGTATGGCTTCCTCTAACTATGGCTACACCTTC,CASSMASSNYGYTF
TRBV28,once,-,TRBJ1-4,TGTGCCAGCAGTTACCCAGGGTTAGGGGATGAAAAACTGTTTTTT,CASSYPGLGDEKLFF
TRBV28,-,-,TRBJ1-3,TGTGCCAGCAGTACACAGGGACTTCTCTCTGGAAACACCATATATTTT,CASSTQGLLSGNTIYF
TRBV7-2,-,TRBD2,TRBJ2-3,TGTGCCAGCAGCCCCTCGACTAGCGGGATCACAGATACGCAGTATTTT,CASSPSTSGITDTQYF
TRBV27,-,-,TRBJ1-2,TGTGCCAGCAGTCCCTGGTCCACCGCCGCTAACTATGGCTACACCTTC,CASSPWSTAANYGYTF
TRBV28,-,TRBD2,TRBJ2-1,TGTGCCAGCAAAGGACAGGGGTTACGACTAGCGGGGTTGAGCTCCTACAATGAGCAGTTCTTC,CASKGQGLRLAGLSSYNEQFF
TRBV5-1,-,TRBD1,TRBJ2-7,TGCGCCAGCAGCCTGCATCCGGACAGGGACTACGAGCAGTACTTC,CASSLHPDRDYEQYF
TRBV28,few,-,TRBJ2-1,TGTGCCAGCAGTCGCGAGTGGGTGAATGAGCAGTTCTTC,CASSREWVNEQFF
TRBV5-6,-,-,TRBJ1-1,TGTGCCAGCAGTTACCAGGGAGGTAGCACTGAAGCTTTCTTT,CASSYQGGSTEAFF
TRBV15,-,-,TRBJ2-7,TGTGCCACCAGCAGAGATCGGACCTATACCTACGAGCAGTACTTC,CATSRDRTYTYEQYF